Listed below are T cell receptor beta chains from one sample, sequenced in a study of cytomegalovirus exposure and HLA in healthy donors. Assay: immunoSEQ multiplex PCR; the TCRdb copy retains only in-frame clones and omits some. The table records around 150,000 clones, 76% of them present only once. Sequences were obtained from PBMCs. These receptors originate from a middle-aged woman in good health and CMV-seronegative. Each CDR3 is given with its conserved first and last residue. A D gene is named only where the DNA matches it firmly. Clone size appears in some rows only: once, few, many, or a class for an expanded clone.

TRBV6-4	12	TRBJ2-3	NA	NA	CASSEGGDTQYF	TGTGCCAGCAGTGAGGGAGGAGATACGCAGTATTTT
TRBV15	15	TRBJ2-7	NA	TRBD2	CATSRGTSGAYEQYF	TGTGCCACCAGCAGAGGGACTAGCGGGGCTTACGAGCAGTACTTC
TRBV28	14	TRBJ1-5	NA	NA	CASSIDRGDQPQHF	TGTGCCAGCAGTATCGACCGGGGGGATCAGCCCCAGCATTTT
TRBV15	15	TRBJ2-7	NA	TRBD2	CATSSIGGAGYEQYF	TGTGCCACCAGCAGTATCGGGGGGGCGGGCTACGAGCAGTACTTC
TRBV21-1	19	TRBJ2-2	NA	NA	CASSKGRKGGAYHTGELFF	TGTGCCAGCAGCAAAGGCCGGAAAGGGGGCGCCTACCACACCGGGGAGCTGTTTTTT
TRBV7-2	13	TRBJ1-5	NA	NA	CASSSRHNQPQHF	TGTGCCAGCAGCTCAAGACACAATCAGCCCCAGCATTTT
TRBV27	15	TRBJ2-2	NA	NA	CASSFKWGGPGELFF	TGTGCCAGCAGTTTTAAGTGGGGGGGCCCCGGGGAGCTGTTTTTT
TRBV6-1	12	TRBJ1-1	NA	NA	CASSGQITEAFF	TGTGCCAGCAGTGGACAGATCACTGAAGCTTTCTTT
TRBV4-1	16	TRBJ1-1	NA	NA	CASRRGGLVKNTEAFF	TGCGCCAGCAGGAGGGGGGGACTCGTTAAGAACACTGAAGCTTTCTTT
TRBV7-9	16	TRBJ2-2	NA	NA	CASSPRGSNSVGELFF	TGTGCCAGCAGCCCCCGGGGGTCAAACTCCGTTGGGGAGCTGTTTTTT
TRBV4-1	15	TRBJ1-6	NA	NA	CASSQAQGRISPLHF	TGCGCCAGCAGCCAAGCTCAGGGTAGGATTTCACCCCTCCACTTT
TRBV5-1	17	TRBJ1-4	NA	TRBD1	CASSLLGQGVTNEKLFF	TGCGCCAGCAGCTTGCTCGGACAGGGGGTAACTAATGAAAAACTGTTTTTT
TRBV4-1	15	TRBJ1-2	many	NA	CASSHMRGGLYGYTF	TGCGCCAGCAGCCATATGAGGGGAGGTCTCTATGGCTACACCTTC
TRBV6-5	15	TRBJ1-6	NA	NA	CASTTGGGVASPLHF	TGTGCCAGCACCACCGGTGGGGGGGTGGCTTCACCCCTCCACTTT
TRBV5-1	18	TRBJ2-1	NA	TRBD2	CASSFWGGAVSSYNEQFF	TGCGCCAGCAGCTTTTGGGGAGGGGCGGTGAGCTCCTACAATGAGCAGTTCTTC
TRBV28	13	TRBJ2-7	NA	NA	CASSDSGVSEQYF	TGTGCCAGCAGTGATTCAGGGGTAAGCGAGCAGTACTTC
TRBV6-5	13	TRBJ1-5	NA	NA	CASTPPGGQPQHF	TGTGCCAGCACCCCCCCCGGGGGTCAGCCCCAGCATTTT
TRBV11-3	15	TRBJ2-7	NA	TRBD2	CASSLDGTSGLEQYF	TGTGCCAGCAGCTTAGATGGGACTAGCGGCCTTGAGCAGTACTTC
TRBV2	16	TRBJ1-5	NA	NA	CASRPGGPNLNQPQHF	TGTGCCAGCAGACCAGGTGGGCCCAATCTTAATCAGCCCCAGCATTTT
TRBV7-9	13	TRBJ2-2	NA	NA	CASSSVVPGELFF	TGTGCCAGCAGCTCCGTAGTACCCGGGGAGCTGTTTTTT
TRBV6-5	14	TRBJ2-3	NA	NA	CASSYGAATDTQYF	TGTGCCAGCAGTTACGGGGCGGCCACAGATACGCAGTATTTT
TRBV4-1	16	TRBJ2-4	once	NA	CASSPRQGDGWNIQYF	TGCGCCAGCAGCCCCCGGCAGGGTGACGGGTGGAACATTCAGTACTTC
TRBV6-6	13	TRBJ2-3	NA	TRBD1	CASRTGGADTQYF	TGTGCCAGCAGGACAGGGGGGGCAGATACGCAGTATTTT
TRBV14	13	TRBJ1-2	NA	NA	CASSQVQGSGYTF	TGTGCCAGCAGCCAAGTCCAGGGGTCTGGCTACACCTTC
TRBV28	16	TRBJ2-3	NA	TRBD2	CASSFDLAESTDTQYF	TGTGCCAGCAGTTTTGATCTAGCGGAGAGCACAGATACGCAGTATTTT
TRBV11-2	13	TRBJ1-2	NA	NA	CASSLGLAYGYTF	TGTGCCAGCAGCTTAGGCTTAGCATATGGCTACACCTTC
TRBV10-3	13	TRBJ1-1	NA	NA	CAISSGWGGEAFF	TGTGCCATCAGTTCGGGGTGGGGGGGTGAAGCTTTCTTT
TRBV6-4	13	TRBJ1-2	NA	NA	CASSEQGTYGYTF	TGTGCCAGCAGTGAACAGGGAACCTATGGCTACACCTTC
TRBV10-3	14	TRBJ1-3	few	NA	CAISDEVRRNTIYF	TGTGCCATCAGTGACGAGGTCCGGCGAAACACCATATATTTT
TRBV5-1	16	TRBJ1-2	few	NA	CASSSGQPRALYGYTF	TGCGCCAGCAGCTCCGGACAGCCACGCGCCCTCTATGGCTACACCTTC
TRBV15	15	TRBJ1-5	NA	TRBD1	CATSRDPGGNQPQHF	TGTGCCACCAGCAGAGATCCAGGGGGTAATCAGCCCCAGCATTTT
TRBV7-6	14	TRBJ1-3	NA	NA	CASSVTGSGNTIYF	TGTGCCAGCAGCGTAACAGGCTCTGGAAACACCATATATTTT
TRBV27	15	TRBJ2-7	NA	NA	CASSLVGLYRGEQYF	TGTGCCAGCAGTTTGGTGGGCCTCTATAGGGGCGAGCAGTACTTC
TRBV7-8	14	TRBJ2-1	NA	TRBD2	CASSPRTSGDVPFF	TGTGCCAGCAGCCCAAGGACTAGCGGGGACGTACCGTTCTTC
TRBV5-1	12	TRBJ2-1	NA	NA	CASSLDSNEQFF	TGCGCCAGCAGCTTGGACAGTAATGAGCAGTTCTTC
TRBV19	13	TRBJ1-1	few	TRBD1	CASSQQGTTEAFF	TGTGCCAGTAGCCAACAGGGGACGACTGAAGCTTTCTTT
TRBV14	14	TRBJ2-1	NA	NA	CASSQVSSYNEQFF	TGTGCCAGCAGCCAAGTGAGCTCCTACAATGAGCAGTTCTTC
TRBV9	15	TRBJ1-4	NA	TRBD1	CASSVAPDRGEKLFF	TGTGCCAGCAGCGTAGCCCCCGACAGGGGTGAAAAACTGTTTTTT
TRBV7-9	12	TRBJ2-7	once	NA	CASSLVGAEQYF	TGTGCCAGCAGCTTAGTAGGGGCCGAGCAGTACTTC
TRBV4-2	13	TRBJ1-1	NA	NA	CASSLRQIAEAFF	TGTGCCAGCAGCCTAAGACAGATCGCTGAAGCTTTCTTT
TRBV10-1	13	TRBJ2-7	NA	NA	CASSESYSSDVYF	TGCGCCAGCAGTGAGTCGTACAGCTCTGATGTGTACTTC
TRBV5-1	18	TRBJ2-1	NA	NA	CASSLDSRVRGYYNEQFF	TGCGCCAGCAGCTTGGACTCCAGGGTTAGGGGTTACTACAATGAGCAGTTCTTC
TRBV19	17	TRBJ1-4	NA	TRBD1	CASRPWTGRSTNEKLFF	TGTGCCAGTAGACCCTGGACAGGGAGATCAACTAATGAAAAACTGTTTTTT